The 27 T cell receptor beta chains below were found in one sample sequenced in a study of cytomegalovirus exposure and HLA in healthy donors. The protocol was immunoSEQ multiplex PCR, while the TCRdb copy is restricted to in-frame clones and leaves out a portion. The data contain 110,000 or so clones, about 85% of them singletons. Material for sequencing was PBMCs. The origin of the receptors is a man between 18 and 29 years old in good health and CMV-seropositive.

The chain links TRBV11-2 to TRBJ2-7; TRBD1 matches 7 bases. The CDR3 length is 14 residues. With 3 bases clipped from V and 2 bases from J, the junction kept 4 bases outside the gene matches. In germline, CDR1 is SGHAT, CDR2 FQNNGV. CDR3 in amino acids: CASSFRQGTYEQYF. CDR3 in DNA: TGTGCCAGCAGCTTCAGACAGGGAACCTACGAGCAGTACTTC.

The chain combines TRBV10-3 with TRBJ2-3; 8 nucleotides align to TRBD1. Germline CDR1 and CDR2: ENHRY and SYGVKD. The junction had 9 bases not matched to a gene; V was cut back by 6 bases and J by 4 bases. The CDR3 is made up of 15 amino acids. The CDR3, as DNA: TGTGCCATCAGCGGGCAGGGGGCAACAGCAGATACGCAGTATTTT. Protein product: CAISGQGATADTQYF.

The chain carries TRBV28 and TRBJ2-7; maybe TRBD2 (5 bases). This CDR3 comprises 21 residues. Between the trimmed V and J ends, which lost 8 bases and 7 bases, there was a span of 42 bases. Germline V gives CDR1 MDHEN, CDR2 SYDVKM. The CDR3 DNA reads TGTGCCAGCCTCAGTTTAAATGCTGAGGGAGTAAAAGGGCAGTACTACTGGGAGCAGTACTTC. It specifies CASLSLNAEGVKGQYYWEQYF.

This chain joins TRBV19 and TRBJ2-1; possible D gene TRBD2, 6 bases. There are 14 residues in the CDR3. The germline CDR1 and CDR2 sequences are LNHDA and SQIVND (reference sequence). V was clipped by 5 bases and J by 7 bases, with 15 bases between them. CDR3 in DNA: TGTGCCAGTAGTTCCCGGGGACTGCCAAATGAGCAGTTCTTC. It yields the protein CASSSRGLPNEQFF.

As for this clone: Other nucleotide sequences from this sample produce the same CDR3. The gene calls are TRBV5-1 and TRBJ1-6; 7 nucleotides match TRBD1. The CDR3 runs to 15 residues. The ends lost 1 base at V and 7 bases at J; junction bases unmatched: 5. Germline V gene data show CDR1 as SGHRS and CDR2 as YFSETQ. In DNA form, the CDR3 reads TGCGCCAGCAGCTTGAGGCAGGGGGGAAATTCACCCCTCCACTTT. It translates to CASSLRQGGNSPLHF.

This chain joins TRBV27 and TRBJ1-5, with D unresolved. Between the trimmed V and J ends, which lost 4 bases and 2 bases, there was a span of 6 bases. This CDR3 spans 13 amino acids. Germline loops: CDR1 MNHEY, CDR2 SMNVEV (reference sequence). The CDR3 is CASSSGRNQPQHF. The DNA for the CDR3 is TGTGCCAGCAGTTCGGGTCGCAATCAGCCCCAGCATTTT.

This clone has only one observation. The genes are TRBV19 and TRBJ1-5; maybe TRBD1 (5 bases). Trimming removed 4 bases from V and 0 bases from J, with 13 bases in between. CDR3 length: 16 amino acids. The germline gives CDR1 LNHDA, CDR2 SQIVND (reference sequence). The CDR3 region has the DNA TGTGCCAGTAGTAGCCATGGACACCTTAGCAATCAGCCCCAGCATTTT. Protein sequence: CASSSHGHLSNQPQHF. The full variable domain, with the rest looked up from reference TRBV19 and TRBJ1-5, is DGGITQSPKYLFRKEGQNVTLSCEQNLNHDAMYWYRQDPGQGLRLIYYSQIVNDFQKGDIAEGYSVSREKKESFPLTVTSAQKNPTAFYLCASSSHGHLSNQPQHFGDGTRLSIL.

DNA of the CDR3: TGTGCCAGCGGGGAAACAGGAAATAATGAAAAACTGTTTTTT. Its protein product is CASGETGNNEKLFF. This sequence joins TRBV6-1 and TRBJ1-4; possibly TRBD1 for D (5 bases). CDR3 size: 14 residues. Germline values: CDR1 MNHNS, CDR2 SASEGT. V gave up 8 bases and J gave up 4 bases, with 14 bases separating them.

In nucleotides, the CDR3 is TGTGCCAGCAGTTACTCTTCAGGGTGGGGACTAGGCTACACCTTC. Translated, it gives CASSYSSGWGLGYTF. This chain joins TRBV6-5 and TRBJ1-2, with a tentative D call TRBD1 (5 bases). Germline values: CDR1 MNHEY, CDR2 SVGAGI. The CDR3 totals 15 residues. Trimming took off 0 bases at V and 8 bases at J, with 16 bases between the two ends.

The chain carries TRBV11-2 and TRBJ1-4, with D perhaps matching TRBD1 (5 bases). V was trimmed by 3 bases and J by 5 bases, leaving 10 bases between them. Germline-derived CDR1 and CDR2 are SGHAT and FQNNGV. This CDR3 contains 14 residues. DNA for the CDR3: TGTGCCAGCAGCTTTGGGGACTTCAATGAAAAACTGTTTTTT. Protein: CASSFGDFNEKLFF.

This clone appeared a single time. This chain uses TRBV28 with TRBJ1-5; tentatively, D is TRBD1 (5 bases). The germline V gene encodes CDR1 MDHEN and CDR2 SYDVKM. V gave up 2 bases and J gave up 7 bases, with 18 bases separating them. The CDR3 is 16 amino acids. CDR3 nucleotides: TGTGCCAGCAGTTTAAGAGACAGTCGCTCAAGGCAGCCCCAGCATTTT. It is translated as CASSLRDSRSRQPQHF.

The CDR3 loop reads CASSFPGHTSSSYNEQFF. The CDR3 region has the DNA TGTGCCAGCAGTTTCCCGGGACATACTTCAAGCTCCTACAATGAGCAGTTCTTC. This sequence joins TRBV5-6 and TRBJ2-1, with TRBD1 as a possible D gene (6 bases). This CDR3 spans 18 amino acids. V was pared by 5 bases and J by 0 bases, with 21 bases between. The germline V gene has CDR1 SGHDT and CDR2 YYEEEE.

The gene calls are TRBV25-1 and TRBJ2-2; D gene uncertain. With 6 bases removed from V and 5 bases from J, the gap between germline ends came to 4 bases. Germline-derived CDR1 and CDR2 are MGHDK and SYGVNS. The CDR3 has 11 residues. The CDR3 coding sequence is TGTGCCAGCAGGCAGACCGGGGAGCTGTTTTTT. This codes for CASRQTGELFF. Full variable domain (missing parts from reference TRBV25-1 and TRBJ2-2): EADIYQTPRYLVIGTGKKITLECSQTMGHDKMYWYQQDPGMELHLIHYSYGVNSTEKGDLSSESTVSRIRTEHFPLTLESARPSHTSQYLCASRQTGELFFGEGSRLTVL.

The chain is built from TRBV6-1 and TRBJ1-1; a weak D match, TRBD1 (6 bases). The CDR3 has 14 residues. Per germline, CDR1 MNHNS and CDR2 SASEGT. V gave up 8 bases and J gave up 7 bases, with 20 bases separating them. The CDR3 region is CASGLRGRTVEAFF. CDR3 bases: TGTGCCAGCGGCCTGCGGGGGCGGACTGTTGAAGCTTTCTTT.

The rearrangement uses TRBV19 and TRBJ2-7; 10 nucleotides align to TRBD1. Losses at the gene ends were 1 base for V and 4 bases for J; bases not matched to a gene: 4. The CDR3 is 15 residues long. CDR1 and CDR2 from the germline V gene are LNHDA and SQIVND (reference sequence). The CDR3 loop reads CASSIGTGGSYEQYF. The CDR3 region has the DNA TGTGCCAGTAGTATAGGGACAGGGGGATCTTACGAGCAGTACTTC.

V usage is TRBV6-1 and J usage is TRBJ2-3; 11 bases align to TRBD2. In germline, CDR1 is MNHNS, CDR2 SASEGT. Trimming removed 9 bases from V and 2 bases from J; junction bases left unmatched: 4. This CDR3 comprises 14 residues. The CDR3 protein is CASSGGVATDTQYF. The DNA for the CDR3 is TGTGCCAGTAGCGGGGGGGTCGCCACAGATACGCAGTATTTT.

Points on this clone: A much larger clone differs by one base, so this may be a read error. The chain carries TRBV10-1 and TRBJ1-5; D remains ambiguous. The germline V gene encodes CDR1 WNHNN and CDR2 SYGVQD (reference sequence). Trimming stripped 0 bases from V and 7 bases from J, with 4 bases between. The CDR3 extends over 12 amino acids. DNA for the CDR3: TGCGCCAGCAGTGAGTCGGGCCAGCCCCAGCATTTT. Translation: CASSESGQPQHF.

V usage is TRBV5-1 and J usage is TRBJ2-7; TRBD1 matches at 7 bases. The CDR3 has 15 residues. Germline V gene sequence: CDR1 SGHRS, CDR2 YFSETQ. Losses at the gene ends were 3 bases for V and 1 base for J; bases not matched to a gene: 7. Here the CDR3 DNA reads TGCGCCAGCAGCTCCGGGACAGAGTGGTCCTACGAGCAGTACTTC. Its translation is CASSSGTEWSYEQYF.

This chain connects TRBV19 to TRBJ2-2, with D perhaps TRBD2 (7 bases). Deletions cut 5 bases from V and 6 bases from J, with 16 bases between. CDR3 length: 15 residues. Germline CDR1 and CDR2: LNHDA and SQIVND (reference sequence). The CDR3 region has the DNA TGTGCCAGTAGTTCCCACGGGGGGCCGGCCGGGGAGCTGTTTTTT. This sequence encodes CASSSHGGPAGELFF.

The chain employs TRBV7-8 and TRBJ2-1, with 9 nucleotides matching TRBD1. The CDR3 runs to 18 residues. V shed 5 bases and J 8 bases; nucleotides not matched to a gene: 19. The germline V gene has CDR1 SGHVS and CDR2 FQNEAQ. CDR3: CASSLVIWDREKVYEQFF. CDR3 nucleotide sequence: TGTGCCAGCAGCCTAGTTATTTGGGACAGGGAAAAAGTTTATGAGCAGTTCTTC.

The rearrangement joins TRBV6-1 to TRBJ2-5; no definite D call. The CDR3 has 10 amino acids. CDR1 and CDR2 (germline): MNHNS, SASEGT. Deletions cut 8 bases from V and 1 base from J, with 2 bases between. CDR3 loop: CASLQETQYF. The CDR3 coding sequence is TGTGCCAGCCTCCAAGAGACCCAGTACTTC.

The chain uses TRBV7-9 and TRBJ2-7; 10 positions match TRBD1. The CDR3 length is 14 residues. The germline CDR1 and CDR2 sequences are SEHNR and FQNEAQ (reference sequence). With V trimmed by 4 bases and J by 4 bases, 4 bases remained unmatched. The CDR3 spells CASSSWDRGYEQYF. CDR3 nucleotide sequence: TGTGCCAGCAGCTCGTGGGACAGGGGTTACGAGCAGTACTTC.

J is TRBJ2-3 and V is TRBV5-6; D possibly corresponds to TRBD1 (6 bases). This CDR3 has 17 residues. Germline loops: CDR1 SGHDT, CDR2 YYEEEE. V was shortened by 0 bases and J by 0 bases, with 14 bases between the two germline ends. The CDR3 protein is CASSLGPRGESTDTQYF. CDR3 in DNA: TGTGCCAGCAGCTTGGGTCCCAGGGGAGAAAGCACAGATACGCAGTATTTT.

The rearrangement joins TRBV5-1 to TRBJ1-1, with D unclear. The germline V gene has CDR1 SGHRS and CDR2 YFSETQ. With 0 bases removed from V and 1 base from J, the gap between germline ends came to 7 bases. CDR3 size: 14 residues. CDR3 in amino acids: CASSLDSSNTEAFF. The CDR3, as DNA: TGCGCCAGCAGCTTGGACAGCTCGAACACTGAAGCTTTCTTT.

The chain uses TRBV5-4 and TRBJ1-4; 7 nucleotides line up with TRBD1. J was trimmed by 7 bases and V by 5 bases; bases with no gene match: 8. Germline loops: CDR1 SGHNT, CDR2 YYREEE (reference sequence). CDR3 size: 14 residues. CDR3 protein: CASRTQGESEKLFF. The DNA of the CDR3 is TGTGCCAGCAGGACTCAGGGGGAGAGTGAAAAACTGTTTTTT.

This clone has a handful of counts. This rearrangement joins TRBV2 to TRBJ1-2; no definite D call. Germline V gene lookup returns CDR1 SNHLY and CDR2 FYNNEI. V shed 4 bases and J shed 0 bases, with 9 bases lying between them. The CDR3 spans 14 residues. The CDR3 protein is CASSAGGANYGYTF. The CDR3 nucleotides read TGTGCCAGCAGTGCGGGAGGTGCTAACTATGGCTACACCTTC.

This chain links TRBV30 with TRBJ2-7, with 8 positions matching TRBD1. Germline V gene lookup returns CDR1 GTSNPN and CDR2 SVGIG (reference sequence). CDR3 length equals 13 residues. V lost 7 bases and J lost 2; bases outside the gene matches: 7. The CDR3 is CAFRQGSTYEQYF. In DNA, the CDR3 is TGTGCCTTCAGACAGGGGTCAACCTACGAGCAGTACTTC.